This T cell receptor (beta chain) was sequenced in a study of CD8 T cells in ankylosing spondylitis. Study-wide points: Typical of ankylosing spondylitis blood, it appeared, was a TCR beta motif of fewer than 10 highly homologous variants. The disease-linked clones had a CD8+ phenotype and low blood frequencies. Clones tied to disease were said to be significantly enriched in matched ankylosing spondylitis synovial fluid.

Comment on this clonotype: Its antigen is still unknown.

Generation of TCR beta libraries employed quantitative 5'-RACE incorporating molecular barcodes. TCRdb used MiXCR to reprocess the 5' RACE reads, holding one entry per CDR3 protein. The sample gives some 200,000 distinct CDR3 sequences, 25% to 30% of which show up once; about 7% is in the top ten. The germline V gene encodes CDR1 MDHEN and CDR2 SYDVKM. The length of the CDR3 is 16 residues. The V segment lost 6 bases and the J segment 1 base; nucleotides outside the gene matches: 7. The sequence derives from a male donor with ankylosing spondylitis or in good health (not recorded which). J is TRBJ2-7 and V is TRBV28; 12 nucleotides align to TRBD2. Sequenced input: blood, either unsorted or a sorted T cell fraction (not recorded which). CDR3 bases: TGTGCCAGCAGCCAGCCGGGACTAGCGGGTTCCTACGAGCAGTACTTC. Amino acid sequence: CASSQPGLAGSYEQYF.